One sample yielded the 15 T cell receptor beta chains listed below, sequenced in a study of T-cell reconstitution after alpha-beta-depleted transplantation in children. Unique molecular identifiers tagged the TCRbeta library. TCRdb used MiXCR to reprocess the PCR reads, holding one entry per CDR3 protein. Of 250,000 or so distinct CDR3 sequences listed, about 24% are singletons. The sample consisted of PBMCs, mostly from graft donor cells, taken 360 days after TCRalphabeta/CD19-depleted stem cell transplant. These receptor sequences come from a female patient between 2 and 15 years old who had a stem cell transplant for congenital amegakaryocytic thrombocytopenia, so the T cells may come from the graft donor.

The gene calls are TRBV20-1 and TRBJ2-1, with 8 bases fitting TRBD2. V trimming: 5 bases; J trimming: 4 bases; junction bases outside the gene matches: 7. The CDR3 length is 14 residues. Germline CDR1 reads DFQATT; CDR2 reads SNEGSKA (reference sequence). The CDR3 DNA sequence: TGCAGTGCTCAAGCGGGAGCCAGGTACAATGAGCAGTTCTTC. Protein product: CSAQAGARYNEQFF.

The chain links TRBV20-1 to TRBJ1-4, with D unresolved. The CDR3 loop spans 11 amino acids. Per the germline V gene, CDR1 is DFQATT and CDR2 is SNEGSKA (reference sequence). CDR3 residues: CINAAGEKLFF. The CDR3 DNA sequence: TGCATTAACGCCGCAGGTGAAAAACTGTTTTTT.

This clonotype was seen more than once but under ten times. The chain employs TRBV5-1 and TRBJ1-1; D unclear. From germline, CDR1 is SGHRS and CDR2 YFSETQ. Trimming removed 2 bases at V and 3 bases at J, with 8 bases between. This CDR3 spans 13 amino acids. The CDR3 region is CASSFTVHTEAFF. The DNA of the CDR3 is TGCGCCAGCAGCTTCACAGTCCACACTGAAGCTTTCTTT.

The chain couples TRBV12-3 or TRBV12-4 to TRBJ1-1; 9 bases are shared with TRBD1. V lost 5 bases to trimming and J lost 6 bases; unmatched junction nucleotides: 10. The CDR3 covers 15 residues. As DNA, the CDR3 is TGTGCCAGCAGTGGCTCTCCGGGACAGGGAGCTGAAGCTTTCTTT. Amino acids: CASSGSPGQGAEAFF.

This clonotype was seen a few times. The CDR3: CSARDRGSTEAFF. The CDR3 DNA reads TGCAGTGCTAGAGATCGGGGGAGCACTGAAGCTTTCTTT. This rearrangement joins TRBV20-1 to TRBJ1-1, with D possibly TRBD1 on 5 matching bases. The CDR3 is made up of 13 amino acids. Trimming stripped 0 bases from V and 4 bases from J, with 9 bases between. CDR1 and CDR2 from the germline V gene are DFQATT and SNEGSKA (reference sequence).

The rearrangement links TRBV13 to TRBJ2-3, with 7 bases matching TRBD1. The trim removed 1 base at V and 3 bases at J, leaving 4 bases unmatched. The germline CDR1 and CDR2 sequences are PRHDT and FYEKMQ (reference sequence). This CDR3 contains 15 residues. The CDR3 protein is CASSLEGAETDTQYF. CDR3 in DNA: TGTGCCAGCAGCTTAGAGGGGGCTGAGACAGATACGCAGTATTTT.

The CDR3 coding sequence is TGCGGTAGCAGGAGATTTACAGGGGAGCTGTTTTTT. Translation gives CGSRRFTGELFF. The gene calls are TRBV20-1 and TRBJ2-2; no clear D. The CDR3 runs 12 residues. The germline gives CDR1 DFQATT, CDR2 SNEGSKA (reference sequence).

This clonotype was picked up a small number of times. This chain joins TRBV7-2 and TRBJ2-7; D may correspond to TRBD1 or TRBD2 (5 bases each). The CDR3 covers 14 residues. Trimming shortened V by 0 bases and J by 3 bases, and 9 bases separated the two germline ends. Germline CDR1 and CDR2: SGHTA and FQGNSA. The CDR3 reads CASSLAGTDYEQYF. The CDR3 nucleotides read TGTGCCAGCAGCTTAGCAGGGACGGACTACGAGCAGTACTTC.

This clonotype turned up a few times. This chain uses TRBV20-1 with TRBJ2-3; the match to TRBD1 covers 9 bases. Per germline, CDR1 DFQATT and CDR2 SNEGSKA (reference sequence). CDR3 length equals 18 residues. V gave up 4 bases and J gave up 2 bases; unmatched junction bases: 16. DNA for the CDR3: TGCAGTGCTATCGGAGAGATTTACAGGGGGCCAGTCACAGATACGCAGTATTTT. Protein sequence: CSAIGEIYRGPVTDTQYF.

This clonotype was seen a few times. The chain combines TRBV28 with TRBJ2-7; D is undetermined. Germline V lookup: CDR1 MDHEN, CDR2 SYDVKM. V gave up 5 bases and J gave up 6 bases, with 11 bases separating them. CDR3 size: 12 residues. DNA for the CDR3: TGTGCCAGCAGTCAACTCCCTAGCGAGCAGTACTTC. It yields the protein CASSQLPSEQYF.

The chain links TRBV20-1 to TRBJ2-3; tentative D call: TRBD2 (7 bases). V dropped 6 bases and J dropped 4 bases, with 14 bases sitting between them. This CDR3 spans 13 amino acids. Per germline, CDR1 DFQATT and CDR2 SNEGSKA (reference sequence). In DNA form, the CDR3 reads TGCAGTGCCGAGGGGGGGAACGCAGATACGCAGTATTTT. This encodes CSAEGGNADTQYF.

The chain links TRBV20-1 to TRBJ2-1; possible D gene TRBD2, 6 bases. This CDR3 has 13 residues. Deletions cut 7 bases from V and 5 bases from J, with 15 bases between. In germline, CDR1 is DFQATT, CDR2 SNEGSKA (reference sequence). The CDR3 DNA follows: TGCAGTGAGGAGGGCCAGATGCACAATGAGCAGTTCTTC. Translation gives CSEEGQMHNEQFF.

This clonotype was counted between two and nine times. The J gene is TRBJ2-3, the V gene TRBV30, with D unresolved. Germline V gene data show CDR1 as GTSNPN and CDR2 as SVGIG (reference sequence). Trimming removed 0 bases from V and 0 bases from J, with 13 bases in between. The CDR3 has 16 amino acids. This CDR3 is CAWSVPRLISTDTQYF. CDR3 nucleotide sequence: TGTGCCTGGAGTGTACCTCGCCTAATTAGCACAGATACGCAGTATTTT.

The rearrangement joins TRBV30 to TRBJ2-2; D is ambiguous. Germline assignment: CDR1 GTSNPN and CDR2 SVGIG (reference sequence). The CDR3 sequence is 16 residues long. V gave up 3 bases and J gave up 2 bases, with 16 bases separating them. The CDR3 DNA sequence: TGTGCCTGGAGCCCTTGGAATATCGGAAACACCGGGGAGCTGTTTTTT. This encodes CAWSPWNIGNTGELFF.

In this sample, this clonotype turned up a few times. V gene TRBV27 combines with J gene TRBJ2-1, with 9 nucleotides matching TRBD2. The CDR3 covers 15 residues. J gave up 2 bases and V 7 bases, and 6 bases lay outside the gene matches. Germline lookup yields CDR1 MNHEY and CDR2 SMNVEV (reference sequence). CDR3 in DNA: TGTGCCAGCAACCCAGCGGGAGGCCCCTACAATGAGCAGTTCTTC. Its translation: CASNPAGGPYNEQFF.